This TCR beta chain derives from a study of T-cell memory formation after mild COVID-19. The TCR alpha and TCR beta cDNA libraries, bearing sample barcodes and UMIs, were generated by 5'RACE using constant-segment primers. MiXCR, run by TCRdb on the 5' RACE reads, gives a single entry per CDR3 protein. The sample includes about 62,000 distinct CDR3 sequences, about 10% seen only once; the top ten take around 1.2%. Points on this clonotype: No antigen is known for it.

Trimming removed 0 bases from V and 5 bases from J, with 8 bases in between. The germline V gene encodes CDR1 SGHRS and CDR2 YFSETQ. This CDR3 contains 13 residues. Study findings and constraints: Most CD4+ clones that shrank were in CM and EM, while CD8+ ones turned up in EMRA. Researchers could not confirm that second-wave clones peaking on day 37 targeted SARS-CoV-2.

This rearrangement joins TRBV5-1 to TRBJ1-2; D ambiguous. The specimen sequenced was PBMCs or a T cell subset sorted from them (not recorded which). The origin of this receptor is a man between 18 and 29 years old who had mild COVID-19 (a few samples of this study predate the infection). Cell type and time point are not known. The CDR3 loop reads CASSLGQTYGYTF. The DNA for the CDR3 is TGCGCCAGCAGCTTGGGGCAGACTTATGGCTACACCTTC.